The T cell receptor (beta chain) described here comes from a study of vaccination and CD4 T cells after COVID-19. Study at large: Controls used CEFX viral epitopes (positive), HIV-1 Nef peptides (negative), or no peptide.

Trimming cost V 3 bases and J 0 bases, with 7 bases left between them. Looked up from germline, CDR1 is MDHEN and CDR2 is SYDVKM. This CDR3 is 14 amino acids long. About this clonotype: No antigen is known for it.

Whole-study findings and limits: Recorded median SARS-CoV-2-reactive clonotype numbers increased from around 21 to 38 without reaching significance.

The treatment denotes: approximately 9-day PBMC culture with coronavirus spike peptide pools or control peptides (ViraFEST assay). Harvesting of the unexposed donor's CD4+ T cells predated the COVID-19 pandemic (2011-2018). For ViraFEST, peptide pools expanded antigen-specific T cells, after which the TCRs were sequenced. Each well held 2 million or so PBMCs in IL-2 (roughly 10 IU/ml) medium with approximately 9.9 ug/ml peptide pools. CD4+ T cells that had been cultured provided DNA sequenced with the Oncomine TCR Beta short-read assay. Cultures of CD4+ T cells served as the source for extracting genomic DNA. TCRdb fed the PCR reads into MiXCR, producing one record per CDR3 protein. Here the sample spans about 7,800 distinct CDR3 sequences, roughly two fifths being singletons.

The gene calls are TRBV28 and TRBJ2-3; D not certain. The receptor's source is a human donor in good health. The specimen sequenced was CD4+ T cells from blood, cultured in vitro. CDR3 DNA sequence: TGTGCCAGCAGTTTCCCCCCTAGCACAGATACGCAGTATTTT. Translation: CASSFPPSTDTQYF.